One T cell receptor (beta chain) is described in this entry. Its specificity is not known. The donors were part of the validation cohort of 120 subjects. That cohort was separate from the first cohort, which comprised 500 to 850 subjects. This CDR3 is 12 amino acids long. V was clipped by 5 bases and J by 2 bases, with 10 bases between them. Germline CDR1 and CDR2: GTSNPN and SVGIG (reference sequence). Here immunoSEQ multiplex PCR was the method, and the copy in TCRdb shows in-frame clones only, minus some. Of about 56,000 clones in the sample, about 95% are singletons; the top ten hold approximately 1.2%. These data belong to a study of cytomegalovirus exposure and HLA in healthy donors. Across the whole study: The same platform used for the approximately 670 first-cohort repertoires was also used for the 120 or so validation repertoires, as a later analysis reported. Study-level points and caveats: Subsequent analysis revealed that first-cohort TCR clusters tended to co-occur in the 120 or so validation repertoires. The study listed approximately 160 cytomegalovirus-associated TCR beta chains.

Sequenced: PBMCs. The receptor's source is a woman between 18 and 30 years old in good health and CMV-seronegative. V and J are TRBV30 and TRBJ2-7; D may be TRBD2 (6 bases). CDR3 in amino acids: CAWAGEAYEQYF. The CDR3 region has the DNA TGTGCCTGGGCTGGGGAGGCCTACGAGCAGTACTTC.